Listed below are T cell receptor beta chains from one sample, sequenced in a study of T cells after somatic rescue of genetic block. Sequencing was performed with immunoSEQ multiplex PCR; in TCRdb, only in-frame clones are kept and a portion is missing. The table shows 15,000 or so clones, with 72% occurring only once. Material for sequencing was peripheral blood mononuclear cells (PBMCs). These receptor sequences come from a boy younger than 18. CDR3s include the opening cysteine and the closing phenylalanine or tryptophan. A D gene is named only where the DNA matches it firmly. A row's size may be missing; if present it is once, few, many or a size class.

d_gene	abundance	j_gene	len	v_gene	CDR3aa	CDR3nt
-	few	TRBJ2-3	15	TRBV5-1	CASSAAGTLGDTQYF	TGCGCCAGCAGCGCAGCCGGGACGCTGGGAGATACGCAGTATTTT
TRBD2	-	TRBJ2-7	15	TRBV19	CASSPRDYWDYEQYF	TGTGCCAGTAGTCCCCGGGACTATTGGGATTACGAGCAGTACTTC
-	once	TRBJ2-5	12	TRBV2	CASSVGTETQYF	TGTGCCAGCAGCGTGGGAACAGAGACCCAGTACTTC
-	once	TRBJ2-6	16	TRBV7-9	CASSLGGTSGANVLTF	TGTGCCAGCAGCTTAGGCGGGACAAGTGGGGCCAACGTCCTGACTTTC
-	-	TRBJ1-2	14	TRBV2	CASSDERVGYGYTF	TGTGCCAGCAGTGATGAAAGGGTTGGGTATGGCTACACCTTC
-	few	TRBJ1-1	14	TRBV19	CASMVSRGGTEAFF	TGTGCCAGTATGGTGAGCAGGGGAGGGACTGAAGCTTTCTTT
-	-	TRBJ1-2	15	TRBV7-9	CASTPADRFNYGYTF	TGTGCCAGCACCCCCGCAGACAGGTTTAACTATGGCTACACCTTC
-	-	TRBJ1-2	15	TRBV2	CASILPWGGAEGYTF	TGTGCCAGCATTCTCCCCTGGGGAGGGGCGGAGGGCTACACCTTC
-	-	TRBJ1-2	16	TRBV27	CASRGPGSGKNYGYTF	TGTGCCAGCAGGGGACCTGGGTCAGGGAAGAACTATGGCTACACCTTC
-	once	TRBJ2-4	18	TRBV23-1	CASSQSRGQSVAKNIQYF	TGCGCCAGCAGTCAATCCAGGGGTCAATCGGTAGCCAAAAACATTCAGTACTTC
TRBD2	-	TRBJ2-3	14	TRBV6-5	CASRAGGYTDTQYF	TGTGCCAGCAGGGCGGGGGGGTACACAGATACGCAGTATTTT
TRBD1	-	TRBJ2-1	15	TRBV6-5	CASSYSQTGENEQFF	TGTGCCAGCAGTTACTCCCAGACAGGGGAGAATGAGCAGTTCTTC
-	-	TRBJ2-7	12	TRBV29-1	CSVKVTTYEQYF	TGCAGCGTTAAGGTGACTACCTACGAGCAGTACTTC
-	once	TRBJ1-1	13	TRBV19	CASSAGGNTEAFF	TGTGCCAGTAGTGCCGGGGGGAACACTGAAGCTTTCTTT
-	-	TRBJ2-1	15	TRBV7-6	CASSPRVVSGNEQFF	TGTGCCAGCAGCCCCAGGGTGGTCTCGGGCAATGAGCAGTTCTTC
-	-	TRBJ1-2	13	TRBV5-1	CASKVFRSDGYTF	TGCGCCAGCAAGGTTTTTCGTTCGGATGGCTACACCTTC
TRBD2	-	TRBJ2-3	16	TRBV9	CASSVVAGASTDTQYF	TGTGCCAGCAGCGTAGTGGCGGGAGCTAGCACAGATACGCAGTATTTT
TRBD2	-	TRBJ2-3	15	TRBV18	CASSPSSGRADTQYF	TGTGCCAGCTCACCTTCTAGCGGGAGGGCCGATACGCAGTATTTT
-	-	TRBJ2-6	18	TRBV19	CASTDRIGVSSGANVLTF	TGTGCCAGTACTGACAGAATAGGAGTCTCCTCTGGGGCCAACGTCCTGACTTTC
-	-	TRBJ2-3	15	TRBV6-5	CASSQRTALGDTQYF	TGTGCCAGCAGTCAGCGGACAGCCCTAGGAGATACGCAGTATTTT
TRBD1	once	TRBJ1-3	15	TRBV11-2	CASRPGQGEENTIYF	TGTGCCAGCCGTCCAGGACAGGGGGAAGAAAACACCATATATTTT
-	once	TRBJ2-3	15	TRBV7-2	CASSPPSGRTDTQYF	TGTGCCAGCAGCCCGCCTAGTGGGAGGACAGATACGCAGTATTTT
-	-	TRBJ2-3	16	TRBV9	CASSVGYQVITDTQYF	TGTGCCAGCAGCGTAGGGTATCAGGTGATCACAGATACGCAGTATTTT
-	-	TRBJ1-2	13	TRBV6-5	CASSERFNYGYTF	TGTGCCAGCAGCGAACGCTTTAACTATGGCTACACCTTC
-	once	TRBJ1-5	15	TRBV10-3	CAISLSDGDGAPQHF	TGTGCCATCAGCCTCTCGGACGGGGATGGGGCGCCCCAGCATTTT